The rows below give T cell receptor beta chains drawn from one sample of a study of identical twins. TCRdb reprocessed the 5' RACE reads with MiXCR, giving one entry per CDR3 protein. The sample holds approximately 630,000 distinct CDR3 sequences, roughly 7.2% seen once. The sample also formed part of further work on yellow fever vaccine responses in identical twins.

Material: PBMCs. These receptor sequences come from a woman under 30 in good health. CDR3s include the opening cysteine and the closing phenylalanine or tryptophan. D genes are given only for firm matches. Part of the rows lack a size; the others show once, few, many or a class for expanded clones.

clone_size: .; v_call: TRBV3-1; j_call: TRBJ2-7; d_call: TRBD1; cdr3_nt: TGTGCCAGCAGCCAAGCGGGACAGGGAGTCCACGAGCAGTACTTC; cdr3_aa: CASSQAGQGVHEQYF
clone_size: .; v_call: TRBV28; j_call: TRBJ2-3; d_call: .; cdr3_nt: TGTGCCAGCAGCTCGGACCGGGACAGCACAGATACGCAGTATTTT; cdr3_aa: CASSSDRDSTDTQYF
clone_size: many; v_call: TRBV4-1; j_call: TRBJ1-6; d_call: .; cdr3_nt: TGCGCCAGCAGCCAAGATCAGAGCTCCTATAATTCACCCCTCCACTTT; cdr3_aa: CASSQDQSSYNSPLHF
clone_size: .; v_call: TRBV7-9; j_call: TRBJ2-7; d_call: TRBD1; cdr3_nt: TGTGCCAGCAGCTCGTACCCCGGGACAGGGCCCCACGAGCAGTACTTC; cdr3_aa: CASSSYPGTGPHEQYF
clone_size: .; v_call: TRBV9; j_call: TRBJ1-6; d_call: .; cdr3_nt: TGTGCCAGCAGCATCGGGAATAATTCACCCCTCCACTTT; cdr3_aa: CASSIGNNSPLHF
clone_size: many; v_call: TRBV12-3/TRBV12-4; j_call: TRBJ1-2; d_call: .; cdr3_nt: TGTGCCAGCAGTTTAGCCGAGGGGGGTGGCTACACCTTC; cdr3_aa: CASSLAEGGGYTF
clone_size: many; v_call: TRBV29-1; j_call: TRBJ2-1; d_call: .; cdr3_nt: TGCAGCGTTGAAAGGGCATACAATGAGCAGTTCTTC; cdr3_aa: CSVERAYNEQFF
clone_size: few; v_call: TRBV7-8; j_call: TRBJ1-6; d_call: TRBD1; cdr3_nt: TGTGCCAGCAGCTTACCAACAGGGGGCTATTCACCCCTCCACTTT; cdr3_aa: CASSLPTGGYSPLHF
clone_size: few; v_call: TRBV6-5; j_call: TRBJ2-7; d_call: TRBD1; cdr3_nt: TGTGCCAGCAGTTACCGACACCCCGGGACAGGGAGCTCCTACGAGCAGTACTTC; cdr3_aa: CASSYRHPGTGSSYEQYF
clone_size: .; v_call: TRBV12-3/TRBV12-4; j_call: TRBJ2-7; d_call: .; cdr3_nt: TGTGCCAGCAGCCCGGTAGGGACCGAGCAGTACTTC; cdr3_aa: CASSPVGTEQYF
clone_size: many; v_call: TRBV11-3; j_call: TRBJ1-6; d_call: .; cdr3_nt: TGTGCCAGCAGCTTAAGTTACAGCGGCTCACCCCTCCACTTT; cdr3_aa: CASSLSYSGSPLHF